These T cell receptor beta chains were read from a single sample in a study of cytomegalovirus exposure and HLA in healthy donors. Generated by immunoSEQ multiplex PCR, the TCRdb table keeps only in-frame clones and is missing some. The sample has about 160,000 clones; roughly four fifths are singletons. Sequenced material: PBMCs. The receptor set was obtained from a male donor in good health and CMV-seropositive. CDR3s include the opening cysteine and the closing phenylalanine or tryptophan. Each record gives: clone size, V gene, D gene, J gene, CDR3 DNA, CDR3 protein. A D gene is named only where the DNA matches it firmly. The size of a clone is reported for some rows only, either as once, few or many, or as a class for expanded clones.

clone_size: NA
v_call: TRBV4-1
d_call: NA
j_call: TRBJ2-7
cdr3_nt: TGCGCCAGCAGCGGGGCAGGGGTCGAGCAGTACTTC
cdr3_aa: CASSGAGVEQYF

clone_size: NA
v_call: TRBV7-9
d_call: NA
j_call: TRBJ1-3
cdr3_nt: TGTGCCAGCAGCCAAACCAACAGGAGATCTACCGAAACTGGAAACACCATATATTTT
cdr3_aa: CASSQTNRRSTETGNTIYF

clone_size: few
v_call: TRBV9
d_call: TRBD2
j_call: TRBJ2-5
cdr3_nt: TGTGCCAGCAGCGCCCCGGGACTAGCGGGAAAAGAGACCCAGTACTTC
cdr3_aa: CASSAPGLAGKETQYF

clone_size: once
v_call: TRBV6-6
d_call: NA
j_call: TRBJ1-3
cdr3_nt: TGTGCCAGCAGGACCCCGGGCTCTGGAAACACCATATATTTT
cdr3_aa: CASRTPGSGNTIYF

clone_size: NA
v_call: TRBV30
d_call: TRBD1
j_call: TRBJ1-4
cdr3_nt: TGTGCCTGGAGGACAGGGGGCGCAGGTTCCGAAAAACTGTTTTTT
cdr3_aa: CAWRTGGAGSEKLFF

clone_size: once
v_call: TRBV6-1
d_call: NA
j_call: TRBJ2-7
cdr3_nt: TGTGCCAGCGGGACACCTTTTTACGAGCAGTACTTC
cdr3_aa: CASGTPFYEQYF

clone_size: NA
v_call: TRBV7-6
d_call: NA
j_call: TRBJ1-5
cdr3_nt: TGTGCCAGCAGTCCTACAGCAGGGGCGGTTCAGCCCCAGCATTTT
cdr3_aa: CASSPTAGAVQPQHF

clone_size: NA
v_call: TRBV27
d_call: TRBD2
j_call: TRBJ2-3
cdr3_nt: TGTGCCAGCAGCCCAGCGGGAGGGCGGAATACGCAGTATTTT
cdr3_aa: CASSPAGGRNTQYF

clone_size: NA
v_call: TRBV5-1
d_call: TRBD1
j_call: TRBJ2-7
cdr3_nt: TGCGCCAGCAGCCTACGACAGGGCACCTACGAGCAGTACTTC
cdr3_aa: CASSLRQGTYEQYF

clone_size: few
v_call: TRBV4-3
d_call: TRBD1
j_call: TRBJ1-2
cdr3_nt: TGCGCCAGCAGCCAAGATCGGGGACAGGGGGCGCAAAACTATGGCTACACCTTC
cdr3_aa: CASSQDRGQGAQNYGYTF